Given below is one T cell receptor beta chain in context. The test was conducted at deep level. Replicate sorted-subset PCRs were loaded with 150 to 250 ng DNA, 25,000 to 30,000 T cell genomes. Clones were read by immunoSEQ multiplex PCR, and TCRdb kept only the in-frame ones, dropping some. The sample carries around 1.1 million clones, about 72% recorded once. Germline V lookup: CDR1 GTSNPN, CDR2 SVGIG (reference sequence). Trimming left V 0 bases short and J 4 bases short, with 7 bases between. There are 13 residues in the CDR3. This entry is derived from a study of shared clonotypes between healthy human individuals.

The source material was memory CD4+ T cells from PBMCs. Subset noted: CD45RA-negative fraction. The V call is TRBV30, the J call TRBJ2-1; D gene ambiguous. The receptor's source is a man between 18 and 29 years old in good health. Some clones in this sample may be carry-over from other donors' samples. The CDR3 DNA reads TGTGCCTGGAGTGTAACCCGGTACAATGAGCAGTTCTTC. Translated, it gives CAWSVTRYNEQFF.